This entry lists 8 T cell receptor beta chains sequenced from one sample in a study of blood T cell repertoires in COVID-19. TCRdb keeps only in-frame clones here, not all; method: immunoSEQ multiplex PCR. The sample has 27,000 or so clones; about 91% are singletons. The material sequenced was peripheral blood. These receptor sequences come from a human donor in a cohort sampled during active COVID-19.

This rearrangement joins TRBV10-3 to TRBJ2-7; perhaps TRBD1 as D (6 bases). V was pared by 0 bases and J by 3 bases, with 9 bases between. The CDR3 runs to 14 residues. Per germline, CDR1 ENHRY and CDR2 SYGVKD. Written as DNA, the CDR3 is TGTGCCATCAGTGAGTCGGGACACATCTACGAGCAGTACTTC. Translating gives CAISESGHIYEQYF.

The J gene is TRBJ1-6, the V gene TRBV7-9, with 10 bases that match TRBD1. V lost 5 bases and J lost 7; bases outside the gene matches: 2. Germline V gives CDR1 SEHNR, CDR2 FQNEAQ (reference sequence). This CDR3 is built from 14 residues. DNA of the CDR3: TGTGCCAGCAGCCGGGACAGGGGCAATTCACCCCTCCACTTT. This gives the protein CASSRDRGNSPLHF.

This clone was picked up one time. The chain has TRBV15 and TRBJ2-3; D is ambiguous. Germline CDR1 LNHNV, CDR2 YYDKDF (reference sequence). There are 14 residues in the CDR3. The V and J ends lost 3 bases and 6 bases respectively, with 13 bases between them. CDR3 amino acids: CATSRPPSRDTQYF. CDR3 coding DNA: TGTGCCACCAGCAGGCCTCCCTCCAGGGATACGCAGTATTTT. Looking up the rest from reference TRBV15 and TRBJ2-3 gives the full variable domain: DAMVIQNPRYQVTQFGKPVTLSCSQTLNHNVMYWYQQKSSQAPKLLFHYYDKDFNNEADTPDNFQSRRPNTSFCFLDIRSPGLGDTAMYLCATSRPPSRDTQYFGPGTRLTVL.

Here the CDR3 reads CASSSGGPGPPYEQYF. In DNA, the CDR3 is TGTGCCAGCAGCAGCGGAGGTCCCGGGCCGCCCTACGAGCAGTACTTC. This chain connects TRBV21-1 to TRBJ2-7; no DNA check was done on the table's D call, TRBD2. TRBV21-1 is shown as a pseudogene. CDR3 length: 16 residues.

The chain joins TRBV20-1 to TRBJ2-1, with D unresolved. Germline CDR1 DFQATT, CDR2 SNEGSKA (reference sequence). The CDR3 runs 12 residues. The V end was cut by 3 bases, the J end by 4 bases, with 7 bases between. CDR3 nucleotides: TGCAGTGCTAGTCAGATATACAATGAGCAGTTCTTC. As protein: CSASQIYNEQFF.

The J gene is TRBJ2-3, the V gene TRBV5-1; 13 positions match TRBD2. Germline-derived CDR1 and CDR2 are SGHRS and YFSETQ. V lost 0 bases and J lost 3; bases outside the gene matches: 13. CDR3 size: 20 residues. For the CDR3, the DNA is TGCGCCAGCAGCTTGGTGCCGGGACTAGCGGGATCTCTGGGGACAGATACGCAGTATTTT. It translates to CASSLVPGLAGSLGTDTQYF.

The chain's CDR3 is CASWTTGRVNTEAFF. The DNA for the CDR3 is TGTGCCAGTTGGACGACAGGGCGAGTGAACACTGAAGCTTTCTTT. V and J are TRBV19 and TRBJ1-1; 7 nucleotides agree with TRBD1. This CDR3 region has 15 residues. J gave up 0 bases and V 8 bases, and 9 bases lay outside the gene matches. CDR1 is LNHDA and CDR2 is SQIVND in the germline V gene (reference sequence).

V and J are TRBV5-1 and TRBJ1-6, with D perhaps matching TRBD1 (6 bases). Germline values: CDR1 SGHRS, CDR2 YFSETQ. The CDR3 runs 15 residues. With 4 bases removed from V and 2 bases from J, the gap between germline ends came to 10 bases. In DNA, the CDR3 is TGCGCCAGCAGCCCCGGGACACCCTATAATTCACCCCTCCACTTT. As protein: CASSPGTPYNSPLHF.